The 30 T cell receptor beta chains below all came from one sample that was sequenced in a study of shared clonotypes between healthy human individuals. Sequencing was performed with immunoSEQ multiplex PCR; in TCRdb, only in-frame clones are kept and a portion is missing. The sample gives some 1.1 million clones, 70% to 80% of which show up once; roughly 0.83% is in the top ten. The sample consisted of memory CD4+ T cells from PBMCs. The subset denotes: CD45RA-negative fraction. The receptors derive from a young man in good health. Some clones in this sample may be carry-over from other donors' samples.

The J gene is TRBJ2-7, the V gene TRBV28; the D call may be TRBD1 or TRBD2 (5 bases each). Germline V gene lookup returns CDR1 MDHEN and CDR2 SYDVKM. Between the trimmed V and J ends, which lost 3 bases and 0 bases, there was a span of 12 bases. The CDR3 has 15 amino acids. CDR3 bases: TGTGCCAGCAGTTTTACGGGGCCCAGCTCCTACGAGCAGTACTTC. Its translation: CASSFTGPSSYEQYF.

The chain joins TRBV10-1 to TRBJ1-5; tentatively, D is TRBD1 (5 bases). The CDR3 consists of 14 residues. The V end was cut by 10 bases, the J end by 11 bases, with 24 bases between. Germline V lookup: CDR1 WNHNN, CDR2 SYGVQD (reference sequence). In DNA, the CDR3 is TGCGCCACACCCGCCGGGACCGAGTATAAGTCCCAGCATTTT. Protein: CATPAGTEYKSQHF.

Points on this clone: Given a much more abundant clone one base away, this may be a read error. This CDR3 is also generated by other DNA sequences in the sample. This chain uses TRBV30 with TRBJ1-1; possible D gene TRBD1, 5 bases. The CDR3 is 12 residues long. Germline CDR1 GTSNPN, CDR2 SVGIG (reference sequence). Written as DNA, the CDR3 is TGTGCCTGTGAGGGGTTGGGGACTGAAACTTTCTTC. Translation gives CACEGLGTETFF.

The chain recombines TRBV30 with TRBJ2-3; D is uncertain. CDR1 is GTSNPN and CDR2 is SVGIG in the germline V gene (reference sequence). V was cut by 3 bases and J by 5 bases, with 15 bases left in between. This CDR3 spans 14 amino acids. In DNA, the CDR3 is TGTGCCTGGAGCCGCCGGTCCCCCCGAGATACGCAGTATTTT. Translation gives CAWSRRSPRDTQYF. Filled out from reference TRBV30 and TRBJ2-3, the complete variable domain reads SQTIHQWPATLVQPVGSPLSLECTVEGTSNPNLYWYRQAAGRGLQLLFYSVGIGQISSEVPQNLSASRPQDRQFILSSKKLLLSDSGFYLCAWSRRSPRDTQYFGPGTRLTVL.

This clone turned up a few times. Written as DNA, the CDR3 is TGTGCCAGCAGCCCCCGGACAGGGGGTTTACTCGAGCAGTACTTC. It specifies CASSPRTGGLLEQYF. The chain links TRBV7-2 to TRBJ2-7, with TRBD1 identical over 10 bases. Germline CDR1 and CDR2: SGHTA and FQGNSA. V lost 5 bases to trimming and J lost 6 bases; unmatched junction nucleotides: 10. This CDR3 is built from 15 residues.

The chain employs TRBV29-1 and TRBJ2-3; tentative D call: TRBD2 (6 bases). CDR1 and CDR2 from the germline V gene are SQVTM and ANQGSEA. The CDR3 is made up of 13 amino acids. Trimming took off 0 bases at V and 5 bases at J, with 9 bases between the two ends. CDR3 DNA sequence: TGCAGCGTTGAAGAGGGGGGAAGAGATACGCAGTATTTT. It yields the protein CSVEEGGRDTQYF.

The chain employs TRBV5-1 and TRBJ2-1, with no clear D. This CDR3 is built from 14 residues. Trimming took 0 bases from V and 6 from J, leaving 10 bases between them. Germline V gene data show CDR1 as SGHRS and CDR2 as YFSETQ. The CDR3 protein is CASSLALDVNEQFF. In nucleotides, the CDR3 is TGCGCCAGCAGCTTGGCGCTGGACGTCAATGAGCAGTTCTTC.

The chain links TRBV4-1 to TRBJ2-7; D is uncertain. Germline V lookup: CDR1 MGHRA, CDR2 YSYEKL. This CDR3 contains 15 residues. V shed 4 bases and J shed 1 base, with 14 bases lying between them. The DNA for the CDR3 is TGCGCCAGCAGCCTCGGACCGGCCGGATCCTACGAGCAGTACTTC. It translates to CASSLGPAGSYEQYF.

The genes are TRBV7-9 and TRBJ2-5, with a tentative D call TRBD2 (7 bases). The CDR3 spans 14 residues. V lost 3 bases and J lost 4, with 12 bases in between. Germline CDR1 is SEHNR and CDR2 is FQNEAQ (reference sequence). CDR3: CASSFGGAPETQYF. The CDR3 coding sequence is TGTGCCAGCAGCTTTGGGGGGGCTCCAGAGACCCAGTACTTC.

This clone was counted a few times. The rearrangement links TRBV5-6 to TRBJ2-2, with TRBD1 as a possible D gene (6 bases). The CDR3 runs 13 residues. V was clipped by 4 bases and J by 6 bases, with 10 bases between them. Germline V gene lookup returns CDR1 SGHDT and CDR2 YYEEEE. CDR3: CASSPGTPGELFF. The CDR3 DNA reads TGTGCCAGCAGCCCCGGGACACCCGGGGAGCTGTTTTTT.

This rearrangement joins TRBV28 to TRBJ2-7; no firm D call. Germline V lookup: CDR1 MDHEN, CDR2 SYDVKM. The CDR3 has 13 residues. Deletions cut 5 bases from V and 3 bases from J, with 11 bases between. CDR3 loop: CASSPTDLYEQYF. As DNA, the CDR3 is TGTGCCAGCAGTCCCACCGATCTCTACGAGCAGTACTTC.

This clone occurred a few times. The gene calls are TRBV7-9 and TRBJ1-1; the D is unclear. V was clipped by 6 bases and J by 5 bases, with 13 bases between them. Germline V gene lookup returns CDR1 SEHNR and CDR2 FQNEAQ (reference sequence). The CDR3 has 13 residues. DNA for the CDR3: TGTGCCAGCAGTTACGCGGTGGGGACTGAAGCTTTCTTT. Protein product: CASSYAVGTEAFF. Based on the CDR3 plus reference TRBV7-9 and TRBJ1-1, the full variable domain is DTGVSQNPRHKITKRGQNVTFRCDPISEHNRLYWYRQTLGQGPEFLTYFQNEAQLEKSRLLSDRFSAERPKGSFSTLEIQRTEQGDSAMYLCASSYAVGTEAFFGQGTRLTVV.

This clone was observed a handful of times. This rearrangement joins TRBV7-2 to TRBJ2-7; TRBD2 agrees at 11 bases. The CDR3 is made up of 15 amino acids. V gave up 3 bases and J gave up 5 bases; unmatched junction bases: 6. Germline V CDR1 and CDR2: SGHTA, FQGNSA. The CDR3 nucleotides are TGTGCCAGCAGCTTGAGTCTAGCGGGAGGTCACGAGCAGTACTTC. Its protein product is CASSLSLAGGHEQYF.

This sequence joins TRBV2 and TRBJ2-6, with 9 bases that match TRBD2. Germline CDR1 reads SNHLY; CDR2 reads FYNNEI. This CDR3 has 16 amino acids. V lost 4 bases, J lost 8 bases, and 9 bases stayed unmatched. The CDR3 protein is CASSVGSLAGTNVLTF. DNA for the CDR3: TGTGCCAGCAGTGTCGGGAGTCTAGCGGGAACCAACGTCCTGACTTTC.

The V gene is TRBV5-4, the J gene TRBJ2-2, with 9 bases that match TRBD1. CDR3 length: 16 amino acids. The J segment lost 4 bases and the V segment lost 5 bases, leaving 9 bases of the junction unmatched. The germline V gene has CDR1 SGHNT and CDR2 YYREEE (reference sequence). The chain's CDR3 is CASRPPGQGVTGELFF. The CDR3 DNA follows: TGTGCCAGCAGACCACCGGGACAGGGAGTCACCGGGGAGCTGTTTTTT. Based on the CDR3 plus reference TRBV5-4 and TRBJ2-2, the full variable domain is ETGVTQSPTHLIKTRGQQVTLRCSSQSGHNTVSWYQQALGQGPQFIFQYYREEENGRGNFPPRFSGLQFPNYSSELNVNALELDDSALYLCASRPPGQGVTGELFFGEGSRLTVL.

The V gene is TRBV28, the J gene TRBJ2-1; possibly TRBD1 or TRBD2 for D (5 bases each). Deletions cut 4 bases from V and 9 bases from J, with 19 bases between. The germline V gene encodes CDR1 MDHEN and CDR2 SYDVKM. The CDR3 has 15 residues. CDR3: CASSSGSRSGGEQFF. The CDR3 DNA reads TGTGCCAGCAGTTCCGGGTCCCGGAGTGGGGGTGAGCAGTTCTTC.

The V gene is TRBV15, the J gene TRBJ2-5, with D perhaps assigned TRBD1 or TRBD2 (5 bases each). Germline V CDR1 and CDR2: LNHNV, YYDKDF (reference sequence). Trimming took off 8 bases at V and 1 base at J, with 20 bases between the two ends. The CDR3 covers 16 residues. The CDR3 DNA reads TGTGCCACCTCCAGGGTCACCACGGGGAGCCAAGAGACCCAGTACTTC. It codes for CATSRVTTGSQETQYF.

This chain joins TRBV5-6 and TRBJ1-2; the D is unclear. Germline CDR1 and CDR2: SGHDT and YYEEEE. Trimming removed 0 bases from V and 0 bases from J, with 18 bases in between. The CDR3 totals 18 residues. CDR3 in DNA: TGTGCCAGCAGCTTGGCCGAACGAGTAGGAGGGCCTAACTATGGCTACACCTTC. Translated, it gives CASSLAERVGGPNYGYTF.

The genes are TRBV7-9 and TRBJ1-2, with 7 bases fitting TRBD1. Trimming took 5 bases from V and 4 from J; bases not matched to a gene: 4. CDR3 length equals 13 residues. Germline V gene lookup returns CDR1 SEHNR and CDR2 FQNEAQ (reference sequence). DNA of the CDR3: TGTGCCAGCAGCCTGACAGGGATCTATGGCTACACCTTC. Translated: CASSLTGIYGYTF.

The rearrangement joins TRBV5-1 to TRBJ2-7; D remains unclear. In germline, CDR1 is SGHRS, CDR2 YFSETQ. The CDR3 totals 13 residues. Trimming cost V 1 base and J 3 bases, with 8 bases left between them. The CDR3 sequence: CASSLKGYYEQYF. CDR3 DNA sequence: TGCGCCAGCAGCTTGAAGGGCTACTACGAGCAGTACTTC.

The genes are TRBV4-3 and TRBJ2-3; D is unresolved. V lost 0 bases and J lost 1, with 5 bases in between. The CDR3 loop spans 14 amino acids. Germline V gives CDR1 LGHNA, CDR2 YSLEER. CDR3 nucleotide sequence: TGCGCCAGCAGCCAAGATGCTCGCACAGATACGCAGTATTTT. Translating gives CASSQDARTDTQYF.

This clone was counted once. The identical CDR3 is also encoded by other nucleotide sequences in the sample. The chain uses TRBV9 and TRBJ2-3; TRBD2 matches at 9 bases. The CDR3 spans 16 residues. In germline, CDR1 is SGDLS, CDR2 YYNGEE. V shed 3 bases and J 0 bases; nucleotides not matched to a gene: 5. For the CDR3, the DNA is TGTGCCAGCAGCGGAAGACTAGCGGCTAGCACAGATACGCAGTATTTT. Residues: CASSGRLAASTDTQYF.

The chain employs TRBV6-1 and TRBJ2-2; possibly TRBD2 for D (7 bases). Between the trimmed V and J ends, which lost 2 bases and 4 bases, there was a span of 11 bases. CDR3 size: 15 residues. Looked up from germline, CDR1 is MNHNS and CDR2 is SASEGT. The CDR3 sequence is CASSEPAGATGELFF. The DNA for the CDR3 is TGTGCCAGCAGTGAACCGGCGGGGGCCACCGGGGAGCTGTTTTTT.

The chain uses TRBV30 and TRBJ2-4, with TRBD2 as a possible D gene (6 bases). From germline, CDR1 is GTSNPN and CDR2 SVGIG (reference sequence). The germline V and J ends were trimmed by 5 bases and 5 bases, with 7 bases remaining between them. The CDR3 covers 11 residues. CDR3 loop: CAWQRENIQYF. For the CDR3, the DNA is TGTGCCTGGCAGCGGGAAAACATTCAGTACTTC.

The chain carries TRBV9 and TRBJ2-3; 7 nucleotides agree with TRBD2. The CDR3 loop spans 15 amino acids. J lost 3 bases, V lost 2 bases, and 6 bases had no gene match. The germline gives CDR1 SGDLS, CDR2 YYNGEE. CDR3 DNA sequence: TGTGCCAGCAGCGTGACTAGCTATGTGACAGATACGCAGTATTTT. Protein sequence: CASSVTSYVTDTQYF.

The chain couples TRBV7-3 to TRBJ2-2; D possibly matches TRBD1 or TRBD2 (5 bases each). Per germline, CDR1 SGHTA and CDR2 FQGTGA. CDR3 length equals 16 residues. V lost 5 bases and J lost 4, with 17 bases in between. CDR3 coding DNA: TGTGCCAGCAGCACGAGGACCATTGGGGGCACCGGGGAGCTGTTTTTT. It specifies CASSTRTIGGTGELFF.

The V gene is TRBV19, the J gene TRBJ2-7, with TRBD1 identical over 10 bases. This CDR3 region has 15 residues. Germline lookup yields CDR1 LNHDA and CDR2 SQIVND (reference sequence). The ends lost 6 bases at V and 3 bases at J; junction bases unmatched: 8. The CDR3 loop is CASRNPGQGNYEQYF. In DNA form, the CDR3 reads TGTGCCAGTAGAAATCCGGGACAGGGGAACTACGAGCAGTACTTC.

As regards this clone: Other DNA sequences within the sample encode an identical CDR3. The chain has TRBV28 and TRBJ1-2; no clear D. CDR1 is MDHEN, CDR2 SYDVKM, per germline. CDR3 size: 12 residues. Trimming left V 4 bases short and J 3 bases short, with 6 bases between. The chain's CDR3 is CASSSRDYGYTF. CDR3 coding DNA: TGTGCCAGCAGTTCTCGAGACTATGGCTACACCTTC.

J is TRBJ2-7 and V is TRBV7-2, with TRBD1 matching over 11 bases. Trimming cost V 8 bases and J 4 bases; bases outside gene matches: 10. CDR1 and CDR2 (germline): SGHTA, FQGNSA. CDR3 length: 15 amino acids. CDR3 in DNA: TGTGCCAGCGCCACCGGGACAGGGGGATGGTACGAGCAGTACTTC. As protein: CASATGTGGWYEQYF.

The V call is TRBV7-8, the J call TRBJ2-7; D is ambiguous. Germline V lookup: CDR1 SGHVS, CDR2 FQNEAQ. The V and J ends lost 7 bases and 0 bases respectively, with 13 bases between them. This CDR3 comprises 14 residues. CDR3 protein: CASNPTRLSYEQYF. In nucleotides, the CDR3 is TGTGCCAGCAACCCGACGCGTCTCTCCTACGAGCAGTACTTC.